The rows below give T cell receptor beta chains drawn from one sample of a study of cytomegalovirus exposure and HLA in healthy donors. Some clones are missing from TCRdb's copy, which holds only in-frame ones; the method was immunoSEQ multiplex PCR. The table lists about 200,000 clones, around four fifths of them singletons. Material: PBMCs. All receptors derive from a man in his forties or fifties in good health and CMV-seropositive. The CDR3 runs from the conserved cysteine through the conserved F or W. The D gene is left open where the match is weak. Some rows have no size entry. The others give once, few or many, or a class for an expanded clone.

cdr3_length,clone_size,d_call,j_call,v_call,cdr3_nt,cdr3_aa
17,NA,NA,TRBJ1-3,TRBV18,TGTGCCAGCTCTCCAACCGGACACCTCGCTACTGGAAACACCATATATTTT,CASSPTGHLATGNTIYF
14,NA,TRBD2,TRBJ2-7,TRBV16,TGTGCCAGCAGCTTCTTAGCGGGCTCCTACGAGCAGTACTTC,CASSFLAGSYEQYF
12,NA,NA,TRBJ2-1,TRBV28,TGTGCCAGCAGGCGGGCAGGCAGTGAGCAGTTCTTC,CASRRAGSEQFF
15,NA,TRBD1,TRBJ1-1,TRBV11-1,TGTGCCAGCAGCTTATTCCAGGGGGCCTGGGCTGAAGCTTTCTTT,CASSLFQGAWAEAFF
15,once,NA,TRBJ2-2,TRBV19,TGTGCCAGTAGTATGACACGACTAAACACCGGGGAGCTGTTTTTT,CASSMTRLNTGELFF
16,NA,NA,TRBJ2-5,TRBV5-4,TGTGCCAGCACCCCCACCGGCCGGAGCGTGCAAGAGACCCAGTACTTC,CASTPTGRSVQETQYF
18,NA,TRBD2,TRBJ2-1,TRBV27,TGTGCCAGCAGTTCCCCTCGTGGTAGCGGGAGTTCCTACAATGAGCAGTTCTTC,CASSSPRGSGSSYNEQFF
16,NA,NA,TRBJ2-3,TRBV5-1,TGCGCCAGCAGCTTGGGGGTTGTAGGTTCAGGAGATACGCAGTATTTT,CASSLGVVGSGDTQYF
15,NA,TRBD2,TRBJ2-1,TRBV5-4,TGTGCCAGCAGCTTGGGACTAGCGGACAACAATGAGCAGTTCTTC,CASSLGLADNNEQFF
14,NA,TRBD1,TRBJ1-5,TRBV6-1,TGTGCCAGTGGAAGGGGACAGAAGGATCAGCCCCAGCATTTT,CASGRGQKDQPQHF
15,NA,TRBD1,TRBJ1-4,TRBV4-3,TGCGCCAGCAGCCAAGGGACAGGGGTCGGGGAAAAACTGTTTTTT,CASSQGTGVGEKLFF
14,NA,NA,TRBJ1-5,TRBV7-9,TGTGCCAGCAGCTTATCGGCGGAAGGTCAGCCCCAGCATTTT,CASSLSAEGQPQHF
14,once,TRBD1,TRBJ1-2,TRBV28,TGTGCCAGCAGGTTACCGGGACAGGGCTATGGCTACACCTTC,CASRLPGQGYGYTF
13,NA,NA,TRBJ1-1,TRBV30,TGTGCCTGGAGTGTGGGGGGGAACACTGAAGCTTTCTTT,CAWSVGGNTEAFF
16,NA,TRBD2,TRBJ2-5,TRBV7-2,TGTGCCAGCAGCCTCCAGCGGGAGGCCGGATTAGAGACCCAGTACTTC,CASSLQREAGLETQYF
13,NA,TRBD1,TRBJ1-1,TRBV5-6,TGTGCCAGCAGACAGGGGGCGCGTACTGAAGCTTTCTTT,CASRQGARTEAFF
15,NA,NA,TRBJ2-5,TRBV27,TGTGCCCGCCGGATAGTACAACAAGAGCGGGAGACCCAGTACTTC,CARRIVQQERETQYF
15,NA,NA,TRBJ2-5,TRBV19,TGTGCCAGTAGTTTCTCTGACATCAACCAAGAGACCCAGTACTTC,CASSFSDINQETQYF
16,NA,TRBD1,TRBJ1-2,TRBV5-1,TGCGCCAGCAGCCCGGGACAGGTTTTAACTAACTATGGCTACACCTTC,CASSPGQVLTNYGYTF
15,NA,NA,TRBJ2-7,TRBV30,TGTGCCTGGAGTGTAAGAGGGTTCGGCTCCTACGAGCAGTACTTC,CAWSVRGFGSYEQYF
14,NA,TRBD1,TRBJ1-1,TRBV7-2,TGTGCCAGCAGCTATGGGACAGCTAACACTGAAGCTTTCTTT,CASSYGTANTEAFF
15,few,NA,TRBJ2-2,TRBV19,TGTGCCAGTAGTATCGACATAACGAACACCGGGGAGCTGTTTTTT,CASSIDITNTGELFF
12,NA,NA,TRBJ2-1,TRBV27,TGTGCCAGCAGTCTACAGGGCGATGAGCAGTTCTTC,CASSLQGDEQFF
11,few,NA,TRBJ2-7,TRBV29-1,TGCAGCGTTGCGGGGGCCTACGAGCAGTACTTC,CSVAGAYEQYF
16,once,TRBD2,TRBJ2-2,TRBV7-2,TGTGCCAGCAGCCCGAGCGGGAGGGGAGGGACCGGGGAGCTGTTTTTT,CASSPSGRGGTGELFF
10,NA,NA,TRBJ2-5,TRBV20-1,TGCAGTGCTAGTGGCGAGACCCAGTACTTC,CSASGETQYF
15,NA,TRBD1,TRBJ2-2,TRBV9,TGTGCCAGCAGCGTAGGGACAGGGAGTGTCGGGGAGCTGTTTTTT,CASSVGTGSVGELFF
13,NA,NA,TRBJ1-1,TRBV19,TGTGCCAGTAGTATGTTCATGAACACTGAAGCTTTCTTT,CASSMFMNTEAFF
15,NA,TRBD2,TRBJ2-1,TRBV7-2,TGTGCCAGCAGCTCACCGGGACTAGTTTCGAATGAGCAGTTCTTC,CASSSPGLVSNEQFF
18,NA,TRBD1,TRBJ2-3,TRBV4-2,TGTGCCAGCAGCCAAGAGAGCCGAGGGACAGGGTACACAGATACGCAGTATTTT,CASSQESRGTGYTDTQYF
15,NA,NA,TRBJ2-2,TRBV5-5,TGTGCCAGCAGCTTGCGGGAGCTGAACACCGGGGAGCTGTTTTTT,CASSLRELNTGELFF
16,NA,NA,TRBJ2-7,TRBV11-2,TGTGCCAGCAGCGGTGTGGGAGAGCGGCTAGCCTACGAGCAGTACTTC,CASSGVGERLAYEQYF
15,NA,NA,TRBJ2-2,TRBV27,TGTGCCAGCAGTCCCCTAGACTTGGATTTAGGGGAGCTGTTTTTT,CASSPLDLDLGELFF
15,NA,NA,TRBJ1-1,TRBV7-9,TGTGCCAGCAGCGCCCCGGACAAGATGAACACTGAAGCTTTCTTT,CASSAPDKMNTEAFF
14,NA,TRBD2,TRBJ2-2,TRBV18,TGTGCCAGCTCCCCGCTAGCGGAACGCGGGGAGCTGTTTTTT,CASSPLAERGELFF
13,NA,NA,TRBJ1-4,TRBV7-3,TGTGCCAGCAGCTTGGGGCAAAATGAAAAACTGTTTTTT,CASSLGQNEKLFF
14,NA,TRBD2,TRBJ2-7,TRBV5-1,TGCGCCAGCAGCGAACAGACTAGCGGAGACGAGCAGTACTTC,CASSEQTSGDEQYF
14,NA,NA,TRBJ2-2,TRBV9,TGTGCCAGCAGCGCCCTAGTCACCACCGGGGAGCTGTTTTTT,CASSALVTTGELFF
15,NA,TRBD2,TRBJ2-1,TRBV9,TGTGCCAGCAGCGTGCGACTAGCGGATTACAATGAGCAGTTCTTC,CASSVRLADYNEQFF
15,NA,NA,TRBJ1-4,TRBV18,TGTGCCAGCTCACCCGGTAGTGGGCAGCATGAAAAACTGTTTTTT,CASSPGSGQHEKLFF